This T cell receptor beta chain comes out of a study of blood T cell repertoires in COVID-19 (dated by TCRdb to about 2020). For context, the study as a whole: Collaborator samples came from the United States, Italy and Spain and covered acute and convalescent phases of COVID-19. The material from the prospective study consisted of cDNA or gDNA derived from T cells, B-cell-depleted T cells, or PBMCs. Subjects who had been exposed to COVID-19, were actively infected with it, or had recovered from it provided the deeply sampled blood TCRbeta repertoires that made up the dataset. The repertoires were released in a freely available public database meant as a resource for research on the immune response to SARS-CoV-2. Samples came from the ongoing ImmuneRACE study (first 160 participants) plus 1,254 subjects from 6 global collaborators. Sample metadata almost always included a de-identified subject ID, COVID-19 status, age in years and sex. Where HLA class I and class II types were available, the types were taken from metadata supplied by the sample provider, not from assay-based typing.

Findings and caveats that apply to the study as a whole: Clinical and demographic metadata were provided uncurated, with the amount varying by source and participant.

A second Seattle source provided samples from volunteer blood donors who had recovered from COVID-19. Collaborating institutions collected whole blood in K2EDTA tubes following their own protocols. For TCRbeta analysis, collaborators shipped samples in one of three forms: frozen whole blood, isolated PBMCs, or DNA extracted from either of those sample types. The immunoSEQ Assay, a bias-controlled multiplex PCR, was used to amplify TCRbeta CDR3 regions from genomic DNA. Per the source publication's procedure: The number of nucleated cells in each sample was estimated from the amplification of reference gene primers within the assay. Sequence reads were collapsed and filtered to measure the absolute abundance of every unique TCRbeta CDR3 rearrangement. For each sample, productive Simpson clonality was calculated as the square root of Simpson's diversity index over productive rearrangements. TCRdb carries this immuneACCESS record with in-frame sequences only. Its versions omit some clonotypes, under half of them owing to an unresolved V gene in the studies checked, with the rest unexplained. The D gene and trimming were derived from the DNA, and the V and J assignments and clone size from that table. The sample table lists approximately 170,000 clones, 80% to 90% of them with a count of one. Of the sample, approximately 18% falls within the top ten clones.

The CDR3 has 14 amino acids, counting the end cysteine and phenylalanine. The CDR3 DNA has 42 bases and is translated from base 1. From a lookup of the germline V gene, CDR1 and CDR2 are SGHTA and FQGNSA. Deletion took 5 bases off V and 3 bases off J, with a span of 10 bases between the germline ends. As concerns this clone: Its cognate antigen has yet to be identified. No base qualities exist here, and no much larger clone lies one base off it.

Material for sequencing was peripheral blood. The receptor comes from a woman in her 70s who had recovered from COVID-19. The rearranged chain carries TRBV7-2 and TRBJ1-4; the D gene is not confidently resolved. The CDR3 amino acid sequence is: CASSPSRSNEKLFF. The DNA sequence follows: TGTGCCAGCAGCCCCTCTCGTTCTAATGAAAAACTGTTTTTT.